Shown below are 19 T cell receptor beta chains from a single sample sequenced in a study of cytomegalovirus exposure and HLA in healthy donors. The PCR ran on 60 Vbeta and 13 Jbeta primers. Clones were read by immunoSEQ multiplex PCR, and TCRdb kept only the in-frame ones, dropping some. Of around 110,000 clones detected, around 69% appear once; the ten largest clones hold approximately 2.2%. The source material was PBMCs. Receptor source: a man younger than 35 in good health and CMV-seronegative.

Details on this clone: Other DNA sequences in the same sample also yield this CDR3. CDR3 nucleotide sequence: TGTGCCAGCAGCGTAGATGGGCTGAACACCGGGGAGCTGTTTTTT. It encodes CASSVDGLNTGELFF. The chain is built from TRBV9 and TRBJ2-2; the D is unclear. V gave up 0 bases and J gave up 1 base, with 7 bases separating them. The CDR3 covers 15 residues. The germline CDR1 and CDR2 sequences are SGDLS and YYNGEE.

The J gene is TRBJ2-3, the V gene TRBV7-6; 9 nucleotides match TRBD1. Germline-derived CDR1 and CDR2 are SGHVS and FNYEAQ. J was trimmed by 4 bases and V by 4 bases; bases with no gene match: 6. This CDR3 spans 15 amino acids. The CDR3 DNA reads TGTGCCAGCAGCTCCGGGACAGGGCGGGCAGATACGCAGTATTTT. This sequence encodes CASSSGTGRADTQYF.

This clone was seen just once. The J gene is TRBJ1-5, the V gene TRBV6-1; 7 bases agree with TRBD1. CDR3 length: 13 amino acids. Germline lookup yields CDR1 MNHNS and CDR2 SASEGT. Trimming took 6 bases from V and 6 from J; bases not matched to a gene: 5. CDR3 residues: CASSIDRVQPQHF. The CDR3 nucleotides read TGTGCCAGCAGCATCGACAGGGTTCAGCCCCAGCATTTT.

The chain carries TRBV19 and TRBJ1-5; TRBD1 aligns across 7 bases. This CDR3 has 14 amino acids. Germline V gives CDR1 LNHDA, CDR2 SQIVND (reference sequence). V gave up 5 bases and J gave up 7 bases; unmatched junction bases: 8. CDR3 in DNA: TGTGCCAGTAGTTTCGGACAGGCCGGCCAGCCCCAGCATTTT. This encodes CASSFGQAGQPQHF.

The chain carries TRBV10-2 and TRBJ2-7; the D gene is possibly TRBD1 (6 bases). V was trimmed by 6 bases and J by 2 bases, leaving 14 bases between them. The CDR3 is made up of 14 amino acids. CDR1 is WSHSY and CDR2 is SAAADI in the germline V gene. The CDR3 spells CASRDSVTTYEQYF. The CDR3 DNA reads as TGCGCCAGCAGGGACAGTGTGACGACCTACGAGCAGTACTTC.

The J gene is TRBJ1-4, the V gene TRBV16, with D possibly being TRBD1 (6 bases). Deletions cut 1 base from V and 4 bases from J, with 13 bases between. This CDR3 is 16 amino acids long. Germline V CDR1 and CDR2: KGHSY, FQNENV. The CDR3 coding sequence is TGTGCCAGCAGCCAATTGCGACAGGATCGTAATGAAAAACTGTTTTTT. It codes for CASSQLRQDRNEKLFF.

The chain links TRBV15 to TRBJ1-4; weak D call: TRBD1 (5 bases). The CDR3 is 13 amino acids. Germline V gene sequence: CDR1 LNHNV, CDR2 YYDKDF (reference sequence). V lost 9 bases to trimming and J lost 8 bases, with 16 bases between them. CDR3 region: CATPGNSSEKLFF. CDR3 in DNA: TGTGCCACTCCAGGGAATAGCTCAGAAAAACTGTTTTTT.

The chain is built from TRBV5-1 and TRBJ2-7; 7 nucleotides align to TRBD2. The germline V gene encodes CDR1 SGHRS and CDR2 YFSETQ. The CDR3 consists of 14 residues. J lost 2 bases, V lost 4 bases, and 6 bases had no gene match. CDR3 region: CASSAGTNTYEQYF. CDR3 sequence (DNA): TGCGCCAGCAGCGCCGGGACTAACACCTACGAGCAGTACTTC.

This chain joins TRBV7-9 and TRBJ1-4; D may be TRBD1 (6 bases). Looked up from germline, CDR1 is SEHNR and CDR2 is FQNEAQ (reference sequence). Trimming took 1 base from V and 2 from J, leaving 11 bases between them. The length of the CDR3 is 16 residues. Here the CDR3 DNA reads TGTGCCAGCAGCTTAGTGGGGGCAGCTACTAATGAAAAACTGTTTTTT. This codes for CASSLVGAATNEKLFF.

This rearrangement joins TRBV6-1 to TRBJ2-2, with a weak D call TRBD1 (6 bases). The CDR3 contains 15 residues. CDR1 is MNHNS, CDR2 SASEGT, per germline. V was shortened by 2 bases and J by 3 bases, with 10 bases between the two germline ends. The CDR3 loop is CASSERDTYTGELFF. For the CDR3, the DNA is TGTGCCAGCAGTGAAAGGGACACCTACACCGGGGAGCTGTTTTTT.

This clone was seen only a few times. The chain employs TRBV28 and TRBJ1-4; no definite D call. Trimming pared 6 bases from V and 0 bases from J, leaving 11 bases between. Looked up from germline, CDR1 is MDHEN and CDR2 is SYDVKM. The CDR3 length is 15 residues. CDR3 sequence: CASSYILATNEKLFF. The CDR3 DNA is TGTGCCAGCAGCTATATTCTCGCAACTAATGAAAAACTGTTTTTT.

V is TRBV21-1 and J is TRBJ2-3; whether TRBD2, the table's D call, matches the DNA was not checked. TRBV21-1 represents a pseudogene. This CDR3 is built from 12 residues. CDR3 in DNA: TGTGCCAGCAGCCCCTTAGGGGCGGGAGTGTATTTT. Translated: CASSPLGAGVYF.

The chain employs TRBV6-5 and TRBJ1-5; no clear D gene. V was shortened by 0 bases and J by 6 bases, with 12 bases between the two germline ends. The CDR3 runs 15 residues. Looked up from germline, CDR1 is MNHEY and CDR2 is SVGAGI. The CDR3 nucleotides are TGTGCCAGCAGTTACTCGATGGAGGGAGGTCAGCCCCAGCATTTT. Protein sequence: CASSYSMEGGQPQHF.

The chain has TRBV14 and TRBJ2-1, with D hard to call. V was pared by 0 bases and J by 11 bases, with 14 bases between. Germline loops: CDR1 SGHDN, CDR2 FVKESK. The CDR3 sequence is 14 residues long. The CDR3 reads CASSQELVGVKQFF. DNA for the CDR3: TGTGCCAGCAGCCAAGAGCTGGTCGGTGTCAAGCAGTTCTTC.

The genes are TRBV27 and TRBJ2-7, with a weak D call TRBD1 (6 bases). V shed 5 bases and J shed 2 bases, with 13 bases lying between them. The germline gives CDR1 MNHEY, CDR2 SMNVEV (reference sequence). This CDR3 spans 14 amino acids. The CDR3 region has the DNA TGTGCCAGCAGTCCATCCAGGGGACCCTACGAGCAGTACTTC. As protein: CASSPSRGPYEQYF.

J is TRBJ2-7 and V is TRBV28; 7 nucleotides line up with TRBD1. This CDR3 is built from 15 residues. V was clipped by 6 bases and J by 5 bases; unmatched bases: 13. The germline V gene has CDR1 MDHEN and CDR2 SYDVKM. The DNA of the CDR3 is TGTGCCAGCAGGATCACCGGGACAGATTTCCACGAGCAGTACTTC. Protein product: CASRITGTDFHEQYF.

The V call is TRBV10-3, the J call TRBJ2-2; 8 nucleotides align to TRBD2. V trimming: 5 bases; J trimming: 1 base; junction bases outside the gene matches: 3. Germline V gene lookup returns CDR1 ENHRY and CDR2 SYGVKD. The CDR3 runs to 15 residues. In nucleotides, the CDR3 is TGTGCCATCAGTCCGGCGGGGGGGAACACCGGGGAGCTGTTTTTT. Translation: CAISPAGGNTGELFF.

The gene calls are TRBV2 and TRBJ2-5; 7 bases fit TRBD1. The CDR3 totals 17 residues. Per germline, CDR1 SNHLY and CDR2 FYNNEI. The trim removed 4 bases at V and 4 bases at J, leaving 15 bases unmatched. This CDR3 is CASSALSRRTGPETQYF. The CDR3 DNA follows: TGTGCCAGCAGTGCCCTGTCGAGAAGGACAGGCCCAGAGACCCAGTACTTC.

This clone was detected only a few times. The chain combines TRBV19 with TRBJ2-1; 9 bases map to TRBD1. J was trimmed by 0 bases and V by 6 bases; bases with no gene match: 15. The CDR3 is made up of 19 amino acids. Germline CDR1 is LNHDA and CDR2 is SQIVND (reference sequence). CDR3 sequence: CASRKDGTGHPSSYNEQFF. The CDR3 DNA is TGTGCCAGTAGGAAAGACGGGACAGGGCACCCAAGCTCCTACAATGAGCAGTTCTTC.